The sequence of this TCR beta chain was determined in a study of Ad26.COV2.S vaccination and SARS-CoV-2 variants. Turning to the study itself: By the intramuscular route, Ad26.COV2.S was given once, or twice 56 days apart. Overall study findings and caveats: It was vaccine recipients, not placebo recipients, who had the higher spike-specific TCR breadth.

Trimming at V came to 6 bases and at J to 8 bases, leaving 3 bases not matched to a gene. The CDR3 is 11 residues long. CDR1 and CDR2 (germline): MNHEY, SVGAGI. Measured with immunoSEQ multiplex PCR; TCRdb has only the in-frame clones, and not every one. This sample has fewer than 500,000 clones, with about 93% found just once. A note on this clone: Its antigen is not known.

Treatment given: roughly 18 received Ad26.COV2.S at low or high dose, single or two shots; about 5 received placebo; per-sample allocation not given. On day 63 after the first injection, vaccine and placebo recipients gave samples. Aged 18-55 years, donor was enrolled in Boston in about 2020. Material: peripheral blood, obtained in a trial of Ad26.COV2.S vaccine versus placebo. The chain joins TRBV6-5 to TRBJ1-2; 7 positions agree with TRBD1. The receptor was isolated from a person between 18 and 59 years old who received the Ad26.COV2.S COVID-19 vaccine or a placebo. The CDR3 DNA reads as TGTGCCAGCAGACAGGGGTTCGGCTACACCTTC. Its protein is CASRQGFGYTF.